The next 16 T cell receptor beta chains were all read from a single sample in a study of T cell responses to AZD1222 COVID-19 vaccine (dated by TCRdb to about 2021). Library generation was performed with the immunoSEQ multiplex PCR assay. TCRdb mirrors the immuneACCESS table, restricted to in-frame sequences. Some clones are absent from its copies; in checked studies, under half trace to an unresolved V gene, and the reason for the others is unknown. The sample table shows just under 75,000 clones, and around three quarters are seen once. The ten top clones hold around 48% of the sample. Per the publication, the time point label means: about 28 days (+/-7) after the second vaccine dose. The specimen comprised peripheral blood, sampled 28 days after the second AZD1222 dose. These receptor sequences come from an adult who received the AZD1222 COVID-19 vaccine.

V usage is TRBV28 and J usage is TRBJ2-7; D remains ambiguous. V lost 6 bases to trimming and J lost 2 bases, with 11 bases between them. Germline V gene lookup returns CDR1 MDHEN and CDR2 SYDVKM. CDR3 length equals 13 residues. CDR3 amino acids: CASRTQKAYEQYF. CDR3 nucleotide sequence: TGTGCCAGCAGGACTCAGAAAGCCTACGAGCAGTACTTC. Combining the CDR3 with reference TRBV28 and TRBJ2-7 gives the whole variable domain DVKVTQSSRYLVKRTGEKVFLECVQDMDHENMFWYRQDPGLGLRLIYFSYDVKMKEKGDIPEGYSVSREKKERFSLILESASTNQTSMYLCASRTQKAYEQYFGPGTRLTVT.

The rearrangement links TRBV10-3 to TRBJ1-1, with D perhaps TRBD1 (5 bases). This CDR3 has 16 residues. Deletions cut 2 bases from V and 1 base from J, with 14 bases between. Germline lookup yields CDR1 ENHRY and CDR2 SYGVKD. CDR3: CAISEITGTENTEAFF. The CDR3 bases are TGTGCCATCAGTGAGATTACAGGCACGGAGAACACTGAAGCTTTCTTT.

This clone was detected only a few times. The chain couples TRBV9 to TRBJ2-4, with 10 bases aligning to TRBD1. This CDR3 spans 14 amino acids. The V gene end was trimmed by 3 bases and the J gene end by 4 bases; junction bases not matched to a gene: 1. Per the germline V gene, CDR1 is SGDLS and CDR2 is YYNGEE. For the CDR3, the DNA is TGTGCCAGCAGCGCGGACAGGGGGAAAAACATTCAGTACTTC. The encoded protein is CASSADRGKNIQYF.

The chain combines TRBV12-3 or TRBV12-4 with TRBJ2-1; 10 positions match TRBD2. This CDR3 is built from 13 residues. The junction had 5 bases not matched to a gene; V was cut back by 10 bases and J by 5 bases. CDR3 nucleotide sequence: TGTGCCACCAGCGGGAGGGCCCACAATGAGCAGTTCTTC. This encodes CATSGRAHNEQFF.

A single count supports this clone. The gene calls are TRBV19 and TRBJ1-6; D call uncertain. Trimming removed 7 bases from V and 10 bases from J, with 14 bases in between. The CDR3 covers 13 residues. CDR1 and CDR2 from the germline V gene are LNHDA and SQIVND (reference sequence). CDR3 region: CASTPGGVSPLHF. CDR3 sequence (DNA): TGTGCCAGTACCCCCGGCGGGGTCTCACCCCTCCACTTT.

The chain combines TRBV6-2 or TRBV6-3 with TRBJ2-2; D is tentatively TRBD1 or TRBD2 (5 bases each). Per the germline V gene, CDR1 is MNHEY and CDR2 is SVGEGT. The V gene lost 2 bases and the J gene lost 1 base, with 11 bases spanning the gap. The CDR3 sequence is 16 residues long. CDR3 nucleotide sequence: TGTGCCAGCAGTTACCCCTGGGACCGGAACACCGGGGAGCTGTTTTTT. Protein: CASSYPWDRNTGELFF.

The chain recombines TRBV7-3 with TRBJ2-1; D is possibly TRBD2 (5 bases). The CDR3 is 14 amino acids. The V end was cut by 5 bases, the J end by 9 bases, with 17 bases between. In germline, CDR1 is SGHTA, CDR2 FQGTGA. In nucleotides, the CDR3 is TGTGCCAGCAGCCCCCTCGGGAACCCGTTTGAGCAGTTCTTC. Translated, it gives CASSPLGNPFEQFF.

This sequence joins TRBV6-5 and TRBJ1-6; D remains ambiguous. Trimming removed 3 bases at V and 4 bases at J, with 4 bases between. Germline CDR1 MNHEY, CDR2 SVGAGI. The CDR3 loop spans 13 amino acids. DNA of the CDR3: TGTGCCAGCAGTTATGGGTATAATTCACCCCTCCACTTT. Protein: CASSYGYNSPLHF.

The CDR3 region has the DNA TGTGCCTGGAGGACACAGGGGGAAGTGGGCTACACCTTC. It encodes CAWRTQGEVGYTF. The gene calls are TRBV30 and TRBJ1-2; 8 nucleotides line up with TRBD1. The CDR3 contains 13 residues. The germline CDR1 and CDR2 sequences are GTSNPN and SVGIG (reference sequence). The trim removed 3 bases at V and 8 bases at J, leaving 8 bases unmatched.

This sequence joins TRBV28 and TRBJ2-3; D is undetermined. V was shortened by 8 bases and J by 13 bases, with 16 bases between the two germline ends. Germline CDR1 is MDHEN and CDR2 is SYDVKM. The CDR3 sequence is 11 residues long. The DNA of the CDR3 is TGTGCCAGCGGAGCCGGGCCTCGCGAGTATTTT. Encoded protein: CASGAGPREYF. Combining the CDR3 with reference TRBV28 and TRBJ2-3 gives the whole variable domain DVKVTQSSRYLVKRTGEKVFLECVQDMDHENMFWYRQDPGLGLRLIYFSYDVKMKEKGDIPEGYSVSREKKERFSLILESASTNQTSMYLCASGAGPREYFGPGTRLTVL.

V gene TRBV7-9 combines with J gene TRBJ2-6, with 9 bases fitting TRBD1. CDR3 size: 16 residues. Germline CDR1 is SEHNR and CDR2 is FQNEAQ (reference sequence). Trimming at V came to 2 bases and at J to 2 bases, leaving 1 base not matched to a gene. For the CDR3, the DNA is TGTGCCAGCAGCTTAACAGGGGGCCCTGGGGCCAACGTCCTGACTTTC. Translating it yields CASSLTGGPGANVLTF.

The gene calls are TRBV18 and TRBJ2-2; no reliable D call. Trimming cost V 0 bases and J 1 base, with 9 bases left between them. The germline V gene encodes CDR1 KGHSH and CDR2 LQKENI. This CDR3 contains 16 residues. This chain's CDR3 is CASSPPGQLNTGELFF. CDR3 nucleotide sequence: TGTGCCAGCTCACCACCTGGCCAGTTGAACACCGGGGAGCTGTTTTTT.

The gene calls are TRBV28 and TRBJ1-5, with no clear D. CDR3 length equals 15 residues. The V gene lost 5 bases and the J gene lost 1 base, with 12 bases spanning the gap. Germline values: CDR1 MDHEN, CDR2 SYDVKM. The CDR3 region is CASSAPRESNQPQHF. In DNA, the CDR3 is TGTGCCAGCAGTGCTCCGAGAGAAAGCAATCAGCCCCAGCATTTT. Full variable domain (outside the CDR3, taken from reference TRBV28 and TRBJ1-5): DVKVTQSSRYLVKRTGEKVFLECVQDMDHENMFWYRQDPGLGLRLIYFSYDVKMKEKGDIPEGYSVSREKKERFSLILESASTNQTSMYLCASSAPRESNQPQHFGDGTRLSIL.

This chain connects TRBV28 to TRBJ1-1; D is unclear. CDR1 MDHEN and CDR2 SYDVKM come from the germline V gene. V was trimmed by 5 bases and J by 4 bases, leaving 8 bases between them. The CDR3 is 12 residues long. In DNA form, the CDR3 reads TGTGCCAGCAGTCTTCCTTCCACTGAAGCTTTCTTT. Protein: CASSLPSTEAFF. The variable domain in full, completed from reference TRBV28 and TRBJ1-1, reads DVKVTQSSRYLVKRTGEKVFLECVQDMDHENMFWYRQDPGLGLRLIYFSYDVKMKEKGDIPEGYSVSREKKERFSLILESASTNQTSMYLCASSLPSTEAFFGQGTRLTVV.

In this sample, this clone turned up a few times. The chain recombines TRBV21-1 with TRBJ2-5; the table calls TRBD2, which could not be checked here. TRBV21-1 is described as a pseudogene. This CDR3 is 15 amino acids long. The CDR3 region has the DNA TGTGCCAGCAGCAAATGGGGGACTGTAGAAGAGACCCAGTACTTC. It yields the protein CASSKWGTVEETQYF.

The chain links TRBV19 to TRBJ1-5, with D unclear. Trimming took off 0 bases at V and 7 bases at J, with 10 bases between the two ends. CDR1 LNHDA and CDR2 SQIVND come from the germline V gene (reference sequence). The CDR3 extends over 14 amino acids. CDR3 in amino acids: CASSIEESAQPQHF. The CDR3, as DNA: TGTGCCAGTAGTATAGAAGAGAGTGCCCAGCCCCAGCATTTT.